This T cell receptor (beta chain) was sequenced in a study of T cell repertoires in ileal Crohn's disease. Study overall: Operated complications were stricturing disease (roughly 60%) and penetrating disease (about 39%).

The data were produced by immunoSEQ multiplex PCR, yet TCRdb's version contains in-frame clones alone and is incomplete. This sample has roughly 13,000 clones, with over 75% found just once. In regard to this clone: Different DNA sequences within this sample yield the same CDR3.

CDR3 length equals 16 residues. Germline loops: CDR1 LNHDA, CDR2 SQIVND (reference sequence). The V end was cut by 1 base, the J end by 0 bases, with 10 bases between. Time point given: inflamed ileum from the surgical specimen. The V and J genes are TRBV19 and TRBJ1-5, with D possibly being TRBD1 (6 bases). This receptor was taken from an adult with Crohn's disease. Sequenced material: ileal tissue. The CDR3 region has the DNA TGTGCCAGTAGTATAGTAGGGGGGTATAGCAATCAGCCCCAGCATTTT. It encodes CASSIVGGYSNQPQHF. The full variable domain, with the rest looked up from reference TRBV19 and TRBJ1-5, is DGGITQSPKYLFRKEGQNVTLSCEQNLNHDAMYWYRQDPGQGLRLIYYSQIVNDFQKGDIAEGYSVSREKKESFPLTVTSAQKNPTAFYLCASSIVGGYSNQPQHFGDGTRLSIL.